This paragraph covers one T cell receptor beta chain sequence. This sample was included in a study of blood T cell repertoires in COVID-19. Study context: Donors in the United States, Italy and Spain gave samples during acute or convalescent COVID-19. Sample material is recorded as cDNA or gDNA derived from T cells, B-cell-depleted T cells, or PBMCs.

Per the study methods: The authors estimated nucleated cell counts from reference gene primer amplification. Sequencing was performed with immunoSEQ multiplex PCR; in TCRdb, only in-frame clones are kept and a portion is missing. V, J and clone size derive from that table, while D and trimming were established from the DNA sequence. The data contain roughly 100,000 clones, 85% to 95% of them singletons. Germline V gene sequence: CDR1 SGHTA, CDR2 FQGNSA. This CDR3 is built from 14 residues. Unmatched junction bases numbered 6, after V lost 5 bases and J lost 5 bases. This receptor was obtained from a man aged 45-65 years with active COVID-19. The J gene is TRBJ2-3, the V gene TRBV7-2, with TRBD2 matching over 8 bases. The specimen was peripheral blood. CDR3 residues: CASSVLAGLDTQYF. CDR3 bases: TGTGCCAGCAGCGTTCTAGCGGGTTTAGATACGCAGTATTTT. The whole variable domain, filled in from reference TRBV7-2 and TRBJ2-3, reads GAGVSQSPSNKVTEKGKDVELRCDPISGHTALYWYRQSLGQGLEFLIYFQGNSAPDKSGLPSDRFSAERTGGSVSTLTIQRTQQEDSAVYLCASSVLAGLDTQYFGPGTRLTVL.